This T cell receptor beta chain came from a study of cytomegalovirus exposure and HLA in healthy donors. With regard to this clone: Its specificity is unknown.

The V segment lost 2 bases and the J segment 4 bases; nucleotides outside the gene matches: 0. Germline V lookup: CDR1 MNHEY, CDR2 SVGAGI. CDR3 size: 14 residues. Regarding the study as a whole: The investigators catalogued some 150 TCR beta chains as cytomegalovirus-associated. A link between a missense DCLRE1C variant and TCR beta V- and J-gene trimming emerged from a later analysis. Per a later analysis, HLA-associated TCR beta chains showed more clonal expansion than other, equally common TCR beta chains.

It was with 60 Vbeta and 13 Jbeta primers that the PCR ran. Sequencing was performed with immunoSEQ multiplex PCR; in TCRdb, only in-frame clones are kept and a portion is missing. The sample contains approximately 130,000 clones, around 75% of which appear only once. Sequences were obtained from PBMCs. The chain has TRBV6-5 and TRBJ1-2, with TRBD1 identical over 11 bases. The origin of this receptor is a woman in her 50s in good health and CMV-seropositive. CDR3 protein: CASSYGTGGYGYTF. As DNA, the CDR3 is TGTGCCAGCAGTTACGGGACAGGGGGCTATGGCTACACCTTC.